A selection of T cell receptor beta chains follows, all from one sample in a study of T-cell reconstitution after alpha-beta-depleted transplantation in children. TCRdb used MiXCR to reprocess the PCR reads, holding one entry per CDR3 protein. The profile covers under 250,000 distinct CDR3 sequences, with approximately 6.3% appearing a single time and more than 5.5% taken by the ten largest. The sample consisted of PBMCs, taken before TCRalphabeta/CD19-depleted stem cell transplant. The receptor source for this set is a boy under 10 years old with acute lymphoblastic leukemia, due to receive a stem cell transplant. Both conserved end residues are part of each CDR3. The order of the fields is V gene, J gene, CDR3 protein.

V gene: TRBV20-1
J gene: TRBJ2-7
CDR3 protein: CSAQGLDSYEQYF

V gene: TRBV12-3/TRBV12-4
J gene: TRBJ2-4
CDR3 protein: CASSLEGQGNIQYF

V gene: TRBV4-3
J gene: TRBJ2-1
CDR3 protein: CASSQGSGRGNEQFF

V gene: TRBV7-9
J gene: TRBJ2-1
CDR3 protein: CASSLGPRVLGNEQFF

V gene: TRBV7-2
J gene: TRBJ2-1
CDR3 protein: CASSYPAREQFF

V gene: TRBV20-1
J gene: TRBJ1-5
CDR3 protein: CSASGDSIGERNQPQHF

V gene: TRBV7-2
J gene: TRBJ2-7
CDR3 protein: CASSLAHSAEQYF

V gene: TRBV14
J gene: TRBJ2-3
CDR3 protein: CASSQFGRPSTDTQYF

V gene: TRBV7-9
J gene: TRBJ2-7
CDR3 protein: CASSGRRHDEQYF

V gene: TRBV20-1
J gene: TRBJ2-4
CDR3 protein: CSARSMGQGLAKNIQYF

V gene: TRBV7-2
J gene: TRBJ2-7
CDR3 protein: CASSPPSVTYEQYF

V gene: TRBV12-3/TRBV12-4
J gene: TRBJ1-1
CDR3 protein: CASSRKASEAFF

V gene: TRBV7-9
J gene: TRBJ2-1
CDR3 protein: CASSPPESGRRDEQFF

V gene: TRBV7-2
J gene: TRBJ2-4
CDR3 protein: CASNGRGAVKNIQYF

V gene: TRBV3-1
J gene: TRBJ2-7
CDR3 protein: CASSQDRTSGFPYEQYF

V gene: TRBV5-1
J gene: TRBJ1-1
CDR3 protein: CASSPDVNTEAFF

V gene: TRBV6-2/TRBV6-3
J gene: TRBJ2-7
CDR3 protein: CASRDLYEQYF

V gene: TRBV7-2
J gene: TRBJ2-2
CDR3 protein: CASSLGGAGELFF